This T cell receptor beta chain was found in a study of blood T cells in healthy people across ages (dated by TCRdb to the mid-2010s). For the study in its entirety: In model experiments, template switching captured roughly one uniquely barcoded TCR beta cDNA molecule for every two T cells. Using deep sequencing normalized with unique cDNA molecular identifiers, the study measured how TCR beta repertoire diversity changes with age. To avoid experimental bias, donors of different ages were spread randomly across the sequencing lanes. The donors were split into four age groups: young (average around 17 years), middle-aged (nearly 40), aged (approximately 59) and long-lived (over 80). The study analyzed two additional independent replicas of 1 million unique cDNA reads from the same blood draw for two donors, one aged 18 to 29 and one aged 80 or older.

Overall study results and their limits: As age increased, observed TCR beta diversity per million T cells dropped in a roughly linear way, and a significant reduction was already evident by age about 40. Donor CMV infection status was unknown, potentially confounding age-related changes in expanded clonotypes. Because profiling used bulk unsorted PBMCs, naive and antigen-experienced compartments could not be compared conclusively. The long-lived group showed more naive CD4+ T cells, fewer expanded clones and increased TCR diversity than the aged group, suggesting age selection. The percentage of naive T cells measured by flow cytometry correlated strongly with observed TCR beta diversity. Estimates of total diversity based on one million sequenced T cells were considered lower bounds and underestimates.

Note on this clonotype: Its antigen remains undetermined. No quality values exist for individual bases; no much larger clone is one base distant.

V gives up 0 bases and J gives up 0 bases, and the segment between their germline ends measures 10 bases. The CDR3 runs 16 residues from the cysteine to the phenylalanine. Just the 48-base CDR3 DNA is kept, in frame starting at base 1. The germline V gene sets CDR1 to SGHVS and CDR2 to FNYEAQ. Systemically healthy Caucasian individuals from Russia, 35 to 50 in total and aged roughly 6 to 95 years, were included as donors. Each donor gave 8 to 10 milliliters of peripheral blood, drawn into EDTA-treated Vacutainer tubes. Ficoll-Paque density-gradient centrifugation was used to isolate PBMCs, with at least 6 million per sample. Trizol reagent was used to extract total RNA from the PBMCs, yielding at least 5.5 micrograms per sample. The percentages of naive CD45RAhigh/CD27high T cells were determined by flow cytometry on a PBMC aliquot from every donor. Library construction relied on 5' RACE. Sequencing was performed on an Illumina HiSeq 2500. A second PCR of about 7 to 12 cycles was run with a J-beta primer mix and a sample-barcoded 5' primer. A unique molecular identifier was introduced onto each TCR beta cDNA molecule by a template-switch 5' adaptor carrying 12 random nucleotides. At least 2.5 million CDR3-containing paired-end reads were obtained from each sample. First-strand cDNA synthesis was performed from all RNA using the Mint cDNA synthesis kit, with priming by a TRBC-specific oligonucleotide. All cDNA was treated with uracil-DNA glycosylase and then went through a first 18-cycle PCR with the universal primers M1SS and BC2_uni_R. Concerning the study's data processing: For normalization, 1 million high-quality reads, each with a distinct molecular identifier, were randomly selected from each sample. Instead of being binned into consensus sequences, reads with shared molecular identifiers were discarded. MiTCR, set to a Q25 quality threshold and the strictest error-elimination algorithm, was used for CDR3 identification, clonotype clustering and error correction. A nonparametric unseen species model with Euler transformation was used to estimate lower-bound total TCR beta diversity. TCRdb trimmed the raw reads at Q25, called clones with MiXCR and kept productive beta chains. Each record represents a unique CDR3 protein, reported with the most common genes and DNA among its rows. TCRdb's processing, not the authors' own work, is the source of the V and J calls. This sample comprises about 1.4 million distinct CDR3 sequences, approximately 59% of them detected only once. About 6.3% of the sample comes from the top ten.

The sequence is built from TRBV7-6 and TRBJ2-3; the best D guess is TRBD2, with 6 bases matching. The sequencing sample was made of blood. The sequence was collected from a man younger than 35 in good health. This receptor carries the CDR3 CASSLAGGTSTDTQYF. The nucleotide sequence reads TGTGCCAGCAGCTTAGCGGGCGGGACTAGCACAGATACGCAGTATTTT. Outside the CDR3, residues come from the reference TRBV7-6 and TRBJ2-3 proteins, so the full variable domain is: GAGVSQSPRYKVTKRGQDVALRCDPISGHVSLYWYRQALGQGPEFLTYFNYEAQQDKSGLPNDRFSAERPEGSISTLTIQRTEQRDSAMYRCASSLAGGTSTDTQYFGPGTRLTVL.